The rows below give T cell receptor beta chains drawn from one sample of a study of regulatory T cells in long-lasting Graves disease. MiXCR, run by TCRdb on the multiplex PCR reads, gives a single entry per CDR3 protein. The sample has 200,000 to 250,000 distinct CDR3 sequences, over 20% seen once. This specimen was peripheral blood mononuclear cells (PBMCs), taken at new diagnosis, from a patient treated with antithyroid drugs. These receptors originate from a female donor with Graves disease. Both conserved end residues are part of each CDR3. A D gene is named only where the DNA matches it firmly. Some rows mark clone size as missing; the rest say once, few, many or name a class of expanded clone.

clone_size	d_call	v_call	j_call	cdr3_aa	cdr3_nt
many	.	TRBV20-1	TRBJ2-1	CSANLPDYNEQFF	TGCAGTGCTAATCTTCCCGACTACAATGAGCAGTTCTTC
many	.	TRBV2	TRBJ1-2	CASSERGDGYTF	TGTGCCAGCAGTGAAAGGGGGGACGGCTACACCTTC
many	TRBD2	TRBV18	TRBJ2-7	CASSPVSGRASYEQYF	TGTGCCAGCTCACCCGTTAGCGGGAGGGCCTCATACGAGCAGTACTTC
many	.	TRBV16	TRBJ1-5	CASSQTPGNQPQHF	TGTGCCAGCAGCCAAACGCCCGGCAATCAGCCCCAGCATTTT
.	TRBD1	TRBV18	TRBJ2-3	CASSPDRVADTQYF	TGTGCCAGCTCACCCGACAGGGTTGCGGATACGCAGTATTTT
many	TRBD1	TRBV7-9	TRBJ1-5	CASSQDRAFGQPQHF	TGTGCCAGCAGCCAGGACAGGGCTTTTGGTCAGCCCCAGCATTTT
many	TRBD2	TRBV11-3	TRBJ2-2	CASSPPSGETGELFF	TGTGCCAGCAGCCCTCCTAGCGGGGAGACCGGGGAGCTGTTTTTT
once	TRBD2	TRBV10-1	TRBJ2-1	CASSESVGTSGSNEQFF	TGCGCCAGCAGTGAGTCGGTCGGGACTAGCGGGAGCAATGAGCAGTTCTTC
few	.	TRBV6-2/TRBV6-3	TRBJ1-6	CASSYRVADSPLHF	TGTGCCAGCAGTTACAGGGTTGCCGATTCACCCCTCCACTTT
many	.	TRBV27	TRBJ1-5	CASSFQQGVGNQPQHF	TGTGCCAGCAGTTTCCAACAGGGTGTCGGAAATCAGCCCCAGCATTTT
many	.	TRBV3-1	TRBJ1-1	CASSQGVLVNTEAFF	TGTGCCAGCAGCCAAGGGGTGCTCGTGAACACTGAAGCTTTCTTT
.	.	TRBV7-9	TRBJ2-5	CASSLRGTQETQYF	TGTGCCAGCAGCTTACGGGGGACCCAAGAGACCCAGTACTTC
many	.	TRBV6-9	TRBJ2-5	CASSYTGAETQYF	TGTGCCAGCAGTTATACGGGGGCAGAGACCCAGTACTTC
.	.	TRBV12-3/TRBV12-4	TRBJ2-7	CAISAETRDDEQYF	TGTGCCATCAGTGCTGAGACTAGAGACGACGAGCAGTACTTC
few	.	TRBV19	TRBJ2-4	CASSTRAKNIQYF	TGTGCCAGTAGTACTAGAGCCAAAAACATTCAGTACTTC
few	.	TRBV19	TRBJ2-3	CASSIRGSTDTQYF	TGTGCCAGTAGTATAAGGGGCAGCACAGATACGCAGTATTTT
many	.	TRBV28	TRBJ1-1	CASSTIGSDTEAFF	TGTGCCAGCAGCACCATAGGGAGTGACACTGAAGCTTTCTTT
many	.	TRBV2	TRBJ1-5	CASRVGGNQPQHF	TGTGCCAGCCGAGTCGGGGGCAATCAGCCCCAGCATTTT
.	.	TRBV4-2	TRBJ2-6	CASSQDIGASGANVLTF	TGTGCCAGCAGCCAAGATATCGGCGCATCTGGGGCCAACGTCCTGACTTTC
many	TRBD1	TRBV18	TRBJ2-5	CASSQNRGGETQYF	TGTGCCAGCTCACAAAACAGGGGCGGCGAGACCCAGTACTTC
many	.	TRBV12-3/TRBV12-4	TRBJ2-7	CASGLGTDYEQYF	TGTGCCAGCGGCCTAGGGACGGACTACGAGCAGTACTTC
few	.	TRBV19	TRBJ1-2	CASSLGQGYTF	TGTGCCAGTAGTTTAGGACAGGGCTACACCTTC
many	.	TRBV15	TRBJ1-6	CATSRESGRAGSPLHF	TGTGCCACCAGCAGAGAAAGTGGCAGGGCCGGTTCACCCCTCCACTTT
many	.	TRBV20-1	TRBJ2-1	CSARGGATGTYNEQFF	TGCAGTGCTAGAGGGGGGGCGACAGGTACCTACAATGAGCAGTTCTTC
many	.	TRBV28	TRBJ1-1	CASSLKTLNTEAFF	TGTGCCAGCAGCTTGAAAACCCTGAACACTGAAGCTTTCTTT